Each of the 5 T cell receptor beta chains below was sequenced from the same sample in a study of T cell changes during pregnancy in multiple sclerosis. Measured with immunoSEQ multiplex PCR; TCRdb has only the in-frame clones, and not every one. This table holds approximately 65,000 clones, about 92% found once. The specimen was CD8+ T cells from peripheral blood mononuclear cells, collected in the third trimester of pregnancy. These receptors were collected from a female donor in good health, enrolled as a control in a pregnancy study.

The chain couples TRBV19 to TRBJ1-1; weak D call: TRBD1 (5 bases). The length of the CDR3 is 16 residues. Trimming took 5 bases from V and 0 from J, leaving 16 bases between them. Germline V CDR1 and CDR2: LNHDA, SQIVND (reference sequence). CDR3 residues: CASSPRLGGMNTEAFF. CDR3 sequence (DNA): TGTGCCAGTAGTCCCCGATTGGGGGGAATGAACACTGAAGCTTTCTTT.

The rearrangement joins TRBV7-3 to TRBJ2-3, with 15 bases identical to TRBD2. With V trimmed by 1 base and J by 2 bases, 7 bases remained unmatched. The germline V gene encodes CDR1 SGHTA and CDR2 FQGTGA. CDR3 size: 19 residues. The CDR3 region has the DNA TGTGCCAGCAGCTTAAGGGCGGGACTAGCGGGGGGACACACAGATACGCAGTATTTT. Translated: CASSLRAGLAGGHTDTQYF.

This chain uses TRBV21-1 with TRBJ1-2; TRBD1, the table's D call, was not compared with the DNA. TRBV21-1 is listed as a pseudogene. The CDR3 consists of 18 residues. CDR3 region: CASTLHPGTGRRNYGYTF. The CDR3 bases are TGTGCCAGCACCCTGCATCCCGGGACAGGGCGGAGGAACTATGGCTACACCTTC.

The rearrangement uses TRBV5-1 and TRBJ1-1; D not certain. Germline assignment: CDR1 SGHRS and CDR2 YFSETQ. The ends were cut back, 0 bases at V and 5 bases at J, with 11 bases in the middle. The CDR3 consists of 14 residues. The CDR3 nucleotides are TGCGCCAGCAGCTTGGTCGTTGGAGGGACTGAAGCTTTCTTT. Protein product: CASSLVVGGTEAFF.

This chain connects TRBV7-3 to TRBJ2-7, with 8 bases fitting TRBD2. Germline V gene lookup returns CDR1 SGHTA and CDR2 FQGTGA. The CDR3 has 14 residues. Trimming cost V 5 bases and J 4 bases; bases outside gene matches: 7. CDR3 sequence (DNA): TGTGCCAGCAGCCCGGGGGGGCGAGGGTACGAGCAGTACTTC. This codes for CASSPGGRGYEQYF.